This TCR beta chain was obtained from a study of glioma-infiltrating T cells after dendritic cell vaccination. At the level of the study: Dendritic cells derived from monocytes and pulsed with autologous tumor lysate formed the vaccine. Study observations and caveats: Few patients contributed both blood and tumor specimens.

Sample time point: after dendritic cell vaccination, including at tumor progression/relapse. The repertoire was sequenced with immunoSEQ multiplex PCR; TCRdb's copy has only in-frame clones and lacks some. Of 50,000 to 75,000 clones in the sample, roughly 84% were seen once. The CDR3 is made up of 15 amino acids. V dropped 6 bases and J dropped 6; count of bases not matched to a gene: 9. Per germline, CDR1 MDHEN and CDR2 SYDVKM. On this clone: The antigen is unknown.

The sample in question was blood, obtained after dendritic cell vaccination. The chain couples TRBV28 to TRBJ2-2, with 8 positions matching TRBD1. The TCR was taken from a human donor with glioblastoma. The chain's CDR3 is CASRRTQGVAGELFF. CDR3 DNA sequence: TGTGCCAGCAGACGGACACAGGGGGTCGCCGGGGAGCTGTTTTTT. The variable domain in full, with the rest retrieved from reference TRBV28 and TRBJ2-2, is DVKVTQSSRYLVKRTGEKVFLECVQDMDHENMFWYRQDPGLGLRLIYFSYDVKMKEKGDIPEGYSVSREKKERFSLILESASTNQTSMYLCASRRTQGVAGELFFGEGSRLTVL.